This T cell receptor beta chain comes out of a study of blood T cells in healthy people across ages. Germline V CDR1 and CDR2: SQVTM, ANQGSEA. V lost 4 bases to trimming and J lost 0 bases, with 3 bases between them. This CDR3 region has 11 residues. PCR was performed a second time for roughly 7 to 12 cycles using a sample-barcoded 5' primer and a J-beta primer mix. Via MiXCR, TCRdb re-called the 5' RACE reads, giving one row per CDR3 protein. The repertoire holds hundreds of thousands of distinct CDR3 sequences, roughly 21% seen once, with roughly 3.4% in the top ten. Study findings and constraints: Without sorted subsets, naive and antigen-experienced compartments could not be conclusively compared. A greater number of naive CD4+ cells and higher diversity distinguished long-lived donors from aged donors. TCR beta diversity per million T cells fell roughly linearly with age.

A minimum of 6 micrograms of total RNA was extracted per sample. This clonotype was seen many times. What it recognizes is unknown. The source material was blood. This receptor was taken from an older man in good health. This chain uses TRBV29-1 with TRBJ1-2; D call uncertain. For the CDR3, the DNA is TGCAGCGTTGTTTCTAACTATGGCTACACCTTC. Translation: CSVVSNYGYTF.